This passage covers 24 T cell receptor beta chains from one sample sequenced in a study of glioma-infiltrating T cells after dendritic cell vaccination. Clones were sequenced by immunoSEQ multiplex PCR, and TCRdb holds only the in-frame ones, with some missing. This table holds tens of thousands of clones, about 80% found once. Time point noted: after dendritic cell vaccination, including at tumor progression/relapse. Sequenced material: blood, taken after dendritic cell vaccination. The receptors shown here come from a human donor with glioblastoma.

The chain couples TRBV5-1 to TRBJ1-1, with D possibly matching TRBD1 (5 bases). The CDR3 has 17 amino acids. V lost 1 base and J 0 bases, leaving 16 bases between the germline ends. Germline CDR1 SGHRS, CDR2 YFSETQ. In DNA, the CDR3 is TGCGCCAGCAGCTTGACCCTCCGGCAGGGCATGAACACTGAAGCTTTCTTT. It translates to CASSLTLRQGMNTEAFF.

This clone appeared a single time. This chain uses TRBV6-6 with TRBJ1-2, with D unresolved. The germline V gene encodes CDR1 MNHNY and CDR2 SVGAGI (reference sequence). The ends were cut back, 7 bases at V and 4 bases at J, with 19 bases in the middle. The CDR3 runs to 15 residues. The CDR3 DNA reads TGTGCCAGCAAGCCGAGGGCGCAGAGCACCTATGGCTACACCTTC. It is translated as CASKPRAQSTYGYTF.

CDR3 nucleotides: TGTGCCAGCAAACAGGCCGAGTCGTGGGAGCAGTACTTC. Residues: CASKQAESWEQYF. The J gene is TRBJ2-7, the V gene TRBV6-1; D is perhaps TRBD1 (5 bases). CDR1 MNHNS and CDR2 SASEGT come from the germline V gene. With 7 bases removed from V and 7 bases from J, the gap between germline ends came to 17 bases. The CDR3 has 13 amino acids.

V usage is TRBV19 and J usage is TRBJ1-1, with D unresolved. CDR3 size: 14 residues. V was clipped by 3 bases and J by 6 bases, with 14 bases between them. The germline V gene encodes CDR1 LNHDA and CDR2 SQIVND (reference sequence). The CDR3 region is CASSINLEDAEAFF. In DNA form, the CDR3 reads TGTGCCAGTAGTATTAATTTGGAGGACGCTGAAGCTTTCTTT. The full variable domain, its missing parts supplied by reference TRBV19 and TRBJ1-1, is DGGITQSPKYLFRKEGQNVTLSCEQNLNHDAMYWYRQDPGQGLRLIYYSQIVNDFQKGDIAEGYSVSREKKESFPLTVTSAQKNPTAFYLCASSINLEDAEAFFGQGTRLTVV.

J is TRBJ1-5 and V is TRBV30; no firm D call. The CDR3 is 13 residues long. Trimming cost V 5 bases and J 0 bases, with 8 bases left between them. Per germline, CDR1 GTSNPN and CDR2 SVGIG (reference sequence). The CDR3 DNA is TGTGCCTGGGCTTCAGTTAGCAATCAGCCCCAGCATTTT. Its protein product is CAWASVSNQPQHF.

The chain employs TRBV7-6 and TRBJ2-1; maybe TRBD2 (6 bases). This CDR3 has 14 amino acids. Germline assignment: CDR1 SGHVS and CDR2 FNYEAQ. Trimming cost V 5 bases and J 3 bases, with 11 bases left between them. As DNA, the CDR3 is TGTGCCAGCAGCGCGGGACGGGACTACAATGAGCAGTTCTTC. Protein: CASSAGRDYNEQFF.

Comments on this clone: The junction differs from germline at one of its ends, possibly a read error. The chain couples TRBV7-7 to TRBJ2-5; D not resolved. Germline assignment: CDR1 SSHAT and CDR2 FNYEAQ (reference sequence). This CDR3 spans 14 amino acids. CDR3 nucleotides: TGTGCTAGCAGCTTACAGCAGGATCAAGAGACCCAGTACTTC. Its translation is CASSLQQDQETQYF.

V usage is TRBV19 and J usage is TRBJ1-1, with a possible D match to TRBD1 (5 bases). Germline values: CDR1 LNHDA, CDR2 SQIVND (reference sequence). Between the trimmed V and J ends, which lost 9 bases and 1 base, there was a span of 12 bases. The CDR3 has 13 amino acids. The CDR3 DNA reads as TGTGCCAGCCCATCCCAGGGGAACACTGAAGCTTTCTTT. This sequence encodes CASPSQGNTEAFF.

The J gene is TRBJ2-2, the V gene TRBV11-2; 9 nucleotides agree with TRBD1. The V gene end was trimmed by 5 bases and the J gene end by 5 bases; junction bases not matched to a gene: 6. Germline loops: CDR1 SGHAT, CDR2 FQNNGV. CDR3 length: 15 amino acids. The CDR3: CASSITGGETGELFF. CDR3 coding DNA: TGTGCCAGCAGCATCACAGGGGGCGAAACCGGGGAGCTGTTTTTT.

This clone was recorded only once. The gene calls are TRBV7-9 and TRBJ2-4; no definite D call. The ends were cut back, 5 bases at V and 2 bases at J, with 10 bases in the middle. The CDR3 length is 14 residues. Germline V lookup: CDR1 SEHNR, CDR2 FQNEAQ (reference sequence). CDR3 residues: CASSPFPPKNIQYF. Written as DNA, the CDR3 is TGTGCCAGCAGCCCCTTTCCCCCCAAAAACATTCAGTACTTC.

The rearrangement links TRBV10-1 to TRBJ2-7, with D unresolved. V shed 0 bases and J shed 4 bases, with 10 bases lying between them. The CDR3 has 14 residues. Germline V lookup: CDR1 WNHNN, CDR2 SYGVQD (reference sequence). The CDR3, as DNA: TGCGCCAGCAGTGAGTCGCCGGAGAAATACGAGCAGTACTTC. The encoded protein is CASSESPEKYEQYF.

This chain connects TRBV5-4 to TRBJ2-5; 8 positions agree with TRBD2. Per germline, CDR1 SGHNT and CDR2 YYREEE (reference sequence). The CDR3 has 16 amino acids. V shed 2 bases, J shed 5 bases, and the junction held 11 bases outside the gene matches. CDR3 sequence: CASSFQAGATGETQYF. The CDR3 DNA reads TGTGCCAGCAGCTTCCAAGCGGGGGCGACTGGGGAGACCCAGTACTTC.

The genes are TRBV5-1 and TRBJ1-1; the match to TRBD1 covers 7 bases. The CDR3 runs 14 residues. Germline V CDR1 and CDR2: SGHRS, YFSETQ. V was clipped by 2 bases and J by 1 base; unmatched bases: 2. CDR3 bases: TGCGCCAGCAGCTTAAGGGGGCAGAACACTGAAGCTTTCTTT. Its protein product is CASSLRGQNTEAFF.

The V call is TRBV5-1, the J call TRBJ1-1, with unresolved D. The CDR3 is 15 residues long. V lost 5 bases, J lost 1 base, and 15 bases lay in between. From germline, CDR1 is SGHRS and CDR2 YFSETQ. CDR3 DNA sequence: TGCGCCAGCAGTCCCGTGACTACGGAGAACACTGAAGCTTTCTTT. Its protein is CASSPVTTENTEAFF.

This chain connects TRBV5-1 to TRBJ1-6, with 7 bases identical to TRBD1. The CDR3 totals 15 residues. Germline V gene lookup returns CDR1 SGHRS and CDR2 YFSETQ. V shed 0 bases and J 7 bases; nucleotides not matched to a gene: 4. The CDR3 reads CASSLAGQANSPLHF. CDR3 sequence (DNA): TGCGCCAGCAGCTTGGCAGGACAGGCAAATTCACCCCTCCACTTT.

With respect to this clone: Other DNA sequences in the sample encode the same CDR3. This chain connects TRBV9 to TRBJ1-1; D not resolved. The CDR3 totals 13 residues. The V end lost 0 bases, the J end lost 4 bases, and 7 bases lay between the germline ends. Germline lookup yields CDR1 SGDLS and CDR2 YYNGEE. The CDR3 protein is CASSVEGGTEAFF. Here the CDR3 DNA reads TGTGCCAGCAGCGTAGAAGGAGGCACTGAAGCTTTCTTT.

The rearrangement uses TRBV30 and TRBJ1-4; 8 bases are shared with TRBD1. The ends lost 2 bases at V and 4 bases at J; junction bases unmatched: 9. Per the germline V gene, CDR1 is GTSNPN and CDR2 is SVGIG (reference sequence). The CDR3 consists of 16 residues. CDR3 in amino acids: CAWSLKQGGYNEKLFF. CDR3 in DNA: TGTGCCTGGAGTTTAAAACAGGGGGGATATAATGAAAAACTGTTTTTT. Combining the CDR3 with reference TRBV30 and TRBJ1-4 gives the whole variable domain SQTIHQWPATLVQPVGSPLSLECTVEGTSNPNLYWYRQAAGRGLQLLFYSVGIGQISSEVPQNLSASRPQDRQFILSSKKLLLSDSGFYLCAWSLKQGGYNEKLFFGSGTQLSVL.

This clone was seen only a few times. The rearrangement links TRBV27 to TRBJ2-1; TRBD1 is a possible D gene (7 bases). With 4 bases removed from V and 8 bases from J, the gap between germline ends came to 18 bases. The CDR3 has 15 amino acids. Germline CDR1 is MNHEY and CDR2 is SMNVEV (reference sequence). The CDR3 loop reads CASSSSRGEGDEQFF. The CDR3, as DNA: TGTGCCAGCAGTTCCTCCAGGGGGGAAGGGGATGAGCAGTTCTTC.

The CDR3 sequence: CASSRGTGGAEAFF. The DNA for the CDR3 is TGCGCCAGCAGCCGGGGGACAGGGGGCGCGGAAGCTTTCTTT. V gene TRBV4-3 combines with J gene TRBJ1-1; TRBD1 matches at 12 bases. Trimming removed 4 bases from V and 8 bases from J; junction bases left unmatched: 5. The germline V gene has CDR1 LGHNA and CDR2 YSLEER. This CDR3 is 14 amino acids long.

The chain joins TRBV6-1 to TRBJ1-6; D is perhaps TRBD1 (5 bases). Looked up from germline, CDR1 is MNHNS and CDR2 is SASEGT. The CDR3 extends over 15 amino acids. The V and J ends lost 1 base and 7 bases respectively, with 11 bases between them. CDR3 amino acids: CASSEVGVLNSPLHF. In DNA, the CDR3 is TGTGCCAGCAGTGAAGTAGGGGTACTGAATTCACCCCTCCACTTT.

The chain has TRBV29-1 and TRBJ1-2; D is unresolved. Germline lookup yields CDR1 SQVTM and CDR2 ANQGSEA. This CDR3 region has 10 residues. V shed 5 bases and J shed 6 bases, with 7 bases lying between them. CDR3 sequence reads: CSVYSNGYTF. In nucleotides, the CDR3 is TGCAGCGTTTATTCTAATGGCTACACCTTC.

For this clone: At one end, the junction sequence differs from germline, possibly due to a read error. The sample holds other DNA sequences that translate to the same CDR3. The CDR3 region has the DNA TGCGCTAGCAGCCAGACCGGGACAGGATACGAGCAGTACTTC. Residues: CASSQTGTGYEQYF. This rearrangement joins TRBV4-3 to TRBJ2-7; 8 bases align to TRBD1. CDR1 and CDR2 from the germline V gene are LGHNA and YSLEER. The CDR3 spans 14 residues.

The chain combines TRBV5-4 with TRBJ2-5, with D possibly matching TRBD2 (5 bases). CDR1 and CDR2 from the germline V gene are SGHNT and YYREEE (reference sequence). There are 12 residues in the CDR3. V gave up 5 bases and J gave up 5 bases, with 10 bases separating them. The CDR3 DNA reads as TGTGCCAGCAGGGCGGGCCACGAGACCCAGTACTTC. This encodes CASRAGHETQYF.

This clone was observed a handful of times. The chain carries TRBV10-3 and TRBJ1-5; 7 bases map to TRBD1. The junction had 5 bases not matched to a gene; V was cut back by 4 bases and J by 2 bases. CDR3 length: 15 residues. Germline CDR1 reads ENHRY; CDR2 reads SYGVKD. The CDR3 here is CAISGAGGGNQPQHF. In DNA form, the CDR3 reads TGTGCCATCAGTGGGGCAGGGGGAGGCAATCAGCCCCAGCATTTT.